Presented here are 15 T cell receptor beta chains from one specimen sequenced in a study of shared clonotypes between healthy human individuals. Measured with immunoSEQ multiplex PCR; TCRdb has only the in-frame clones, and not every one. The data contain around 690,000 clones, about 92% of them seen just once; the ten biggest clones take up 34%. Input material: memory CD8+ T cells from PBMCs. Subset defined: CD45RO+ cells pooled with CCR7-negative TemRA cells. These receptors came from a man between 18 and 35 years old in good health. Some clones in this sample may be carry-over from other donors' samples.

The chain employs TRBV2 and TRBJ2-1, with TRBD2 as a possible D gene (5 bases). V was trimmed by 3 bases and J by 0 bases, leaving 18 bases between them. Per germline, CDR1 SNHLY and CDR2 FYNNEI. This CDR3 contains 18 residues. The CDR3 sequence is CASSDRAGIRSSYNEQFF. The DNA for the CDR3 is TGTGCCAGCAGTGATCGGGCCGGGATTAGAAGCTCCTACAATGAGCAGTTCTTC.

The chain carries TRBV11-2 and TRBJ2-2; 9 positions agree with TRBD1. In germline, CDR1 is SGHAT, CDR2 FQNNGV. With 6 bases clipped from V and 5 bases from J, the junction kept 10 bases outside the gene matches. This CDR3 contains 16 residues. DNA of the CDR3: TGTGCCAGCAGTGGCTGGGACAGGGTTAATACCGGGGAGCTGTTTTTT. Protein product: CASSGWDRVNTGELFF.

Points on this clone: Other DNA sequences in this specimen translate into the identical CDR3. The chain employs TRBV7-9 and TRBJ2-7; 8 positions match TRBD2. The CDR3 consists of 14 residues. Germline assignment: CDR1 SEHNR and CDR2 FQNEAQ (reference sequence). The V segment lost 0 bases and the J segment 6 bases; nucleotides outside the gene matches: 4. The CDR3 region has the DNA TGTGCCAGCAGCTTAGCAGGGCTAGCGGGCGAGCAGTACTTC. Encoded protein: CASSLAGLAGEQYF.

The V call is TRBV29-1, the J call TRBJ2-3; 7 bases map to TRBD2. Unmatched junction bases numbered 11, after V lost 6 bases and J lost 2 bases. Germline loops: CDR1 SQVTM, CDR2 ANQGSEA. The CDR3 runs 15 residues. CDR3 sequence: CSVRLTSLDTDTQYF. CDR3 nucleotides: TGCAGCGTCCGCTTGACTAGCCTTGACACAGATACGCAGTATTTT.

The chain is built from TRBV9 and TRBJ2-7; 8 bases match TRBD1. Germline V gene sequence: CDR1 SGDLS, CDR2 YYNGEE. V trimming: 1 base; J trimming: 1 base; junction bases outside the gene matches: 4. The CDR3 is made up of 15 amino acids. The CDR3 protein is CASSVLGQGSYEQYF. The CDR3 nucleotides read TGTGCCAGCAGCGTACTTGGACAGGGTTCCTACGAGCAGTACTTC.

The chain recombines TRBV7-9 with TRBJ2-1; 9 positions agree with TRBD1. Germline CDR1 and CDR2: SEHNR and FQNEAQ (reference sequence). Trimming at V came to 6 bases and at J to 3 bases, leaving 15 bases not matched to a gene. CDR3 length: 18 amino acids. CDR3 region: CASRAGDRALTIYNEQFF. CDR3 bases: TGTGCCAGCAGAGCCGGGGACAGGGCCCTCACAATCTACAATGAGCAGTTCTTC.

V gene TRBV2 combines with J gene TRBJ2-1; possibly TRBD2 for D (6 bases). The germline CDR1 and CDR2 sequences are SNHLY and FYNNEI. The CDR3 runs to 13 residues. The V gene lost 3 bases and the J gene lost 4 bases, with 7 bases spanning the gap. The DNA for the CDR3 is TGTGCCAGCAGTGACGGGAGATACAATGAGCAGTTCTTC. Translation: CASSDGRYNEQFF.

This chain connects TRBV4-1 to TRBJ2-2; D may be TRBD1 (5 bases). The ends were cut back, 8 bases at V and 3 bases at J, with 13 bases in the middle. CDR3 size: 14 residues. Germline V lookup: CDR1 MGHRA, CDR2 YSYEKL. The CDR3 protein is CASAWGSDTGELFF. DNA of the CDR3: TGCGCCAGCGCCTGGGGCTCGGACACCGGGGAGCTGTTTTTT.

In DNA form, the CDR3 reads TGTGCCAGCGGAATGAATTCACCCCTCCACTTT. It is translated as CASGMNSPLHF. This chain uses TRBV7-9 with TRBJ1-6; unclear D gene. Per the germline V gene, CDR1 is SEHNR and CDR2 is FQNEAQ (reference sequence). The ends were cut back, 8 bases at V and 7 bases at J, with 6 bases in the middle. CDR3 length: 11 residues. The full variable domain, with the rest looked up from reference TRBV7-9 and TRBJ1-6, is DTGVSQNPRHKITKRGQNVTFRCDPISEHNRLYWYRQTLGQGPEFLTYFQNEAQLEKSRLLSDRFSAERPKGSFSTLEIQRTEQGDSAMYLCASGMNSPLHFGNGTRLTVT.

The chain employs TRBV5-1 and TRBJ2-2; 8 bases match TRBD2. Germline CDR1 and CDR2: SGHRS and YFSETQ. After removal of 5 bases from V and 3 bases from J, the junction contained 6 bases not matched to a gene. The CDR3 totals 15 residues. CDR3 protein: CASSPKREYTGELFF. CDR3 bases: TGCGCCAGCAGTCCCAAGCGGGAGTACACCGGGGAGCTGTTTTTT.

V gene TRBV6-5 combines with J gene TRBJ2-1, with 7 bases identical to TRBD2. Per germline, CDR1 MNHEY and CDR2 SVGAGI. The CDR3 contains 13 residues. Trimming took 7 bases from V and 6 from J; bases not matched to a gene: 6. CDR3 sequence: CASNFREGNEQFF. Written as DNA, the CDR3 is TGTGCCAGCAATTTCAGGGAGGGCAATGAGCAGTTCTTC.

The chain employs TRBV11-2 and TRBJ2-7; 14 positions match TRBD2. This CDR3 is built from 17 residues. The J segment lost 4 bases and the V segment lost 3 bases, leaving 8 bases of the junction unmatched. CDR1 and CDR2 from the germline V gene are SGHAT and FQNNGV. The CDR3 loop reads CASSLGPGLAGVYEQYF. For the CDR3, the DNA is TGTGCCAGCAGCTTGGGGCCGGGACTAGCGGGAGTTTACGAGCAGTACTTC.

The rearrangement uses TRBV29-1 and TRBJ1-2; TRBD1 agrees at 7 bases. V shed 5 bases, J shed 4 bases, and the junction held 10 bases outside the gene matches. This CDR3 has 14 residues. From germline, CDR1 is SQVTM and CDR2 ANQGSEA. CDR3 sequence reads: CSVYAGQRRYGYTF. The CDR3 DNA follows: TGCAGCGTTTACGCGGGACAGCGCCGCTATGGCTACACCTTC.

The CDR3 nucleotides read TGTGCCAGCAGTTTATCTTTCCCCGGGGAGCTGTTTTTT. Translated: CASSLSFPGELFF. The V and J genes are TRBV27 and TRBJ2-2; no definite D call. Trimming shortened V by 0 bases and J by 6 bases, and 5 bases separated the two germline ends. Germline assignment: CDR1 MNHEY and CDR2 SMNVEV (reference sequence). CDR3 length: 13 amino acids.

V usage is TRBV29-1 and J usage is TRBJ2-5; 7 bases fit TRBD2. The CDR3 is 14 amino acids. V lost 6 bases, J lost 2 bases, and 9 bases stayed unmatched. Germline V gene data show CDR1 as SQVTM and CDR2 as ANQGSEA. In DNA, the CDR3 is TGCAGCGTGGGGGGAGCGGGATGGCAAGAGACCCAGTACTTC. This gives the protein CSVGGAGWQETQYF.